Following are 23 T cell receptor beta chains from one sample sequenced in a study of cytomegalovirus exposure and HLA in healthy donors. The PCR was carried out with 60 Vbeta primers and 13 Jbeta primers. Method: immunoSEQ multiplex PCR; TCRdb's copy keeps in-frame clones and lacks some. The sample has about 200,000 clones; roughly 77% are singletons. The source material was PBMCs. The receptor source for this set is a woman between 50 and 59 years old in good health and CMV-seronegative.

This clone was seen a few times. The chain is built from TRBV5-5 and TRBJ1-1; the match to TRBD1 covers 7 bases. CDR3 length equals 14 residues. V gave up 5 bases and J gave up 3 bases; unmatched junction bases: 7. Germline V gene sequence: CDR1 SGHKS, CDR2 YYEKEE (reference sequence). The CDR3 DNA follows: TGTGCCAGCAGTTACGACAGGGTGCACACTGAAGCTTTCTTT. Encoded protein: CASSYDRVHTEAFF.

This clone occurred a few times. The chain links TRBV6-1 to TRBJ1-1; 7 bases are a match to TRBD1. Germline loops: CDR1 MNHNS, CDR2 SASEGT. The V gene end was trimmed by 0 bases and the J gene end by 4 bases; junction bases not matched to a gene: 8. The CDR3 sequence is 16 residues long. CDR3: CASSEARGRGVTEAFF. The DNA of the CDR3 is TGTGCCAGCAGTGAAGCTAGGGGGCGCGGCGTCACTGAAGCTTTCTTT.

This clone occurred once. The genes are TRBV29-1 and TRBJ1-1, with D maybe TRBD1 (5 bases). V was pared by 4 bases and J by 7 bases, with 16 bases between. Germline CDR1 and CDR2: SQVTM and ANQGSEA. The CDR3 loop spans 13 amino acids. The CDR3 region has the DNA TGCAGCGTTGCCCGGCAGGGAAAGGGTGAAGCTTTCTTT. It specifies CSVARQGKGEAFF. Drawing the rest from reference TRBV29-1 and TRBJ1-1, the complete variable domain is SAVISQKPSRDICQRGTSLTIQCQVDSQVTMMFWYRQQPGQSLTLIATANQGSEATYESGFVIDKFPISRPNLTFSTLTVSNMSPEDSSIYLCSVARQGKGEAFFGQGTRLTVV.

The V call is TRBV27, the J call TRBJ2-2; 7 positions match TRBD2. Germline lookup yields CDR1 MNHEY and CDR2 SMNVEV (reference sequence). The trim removed 5 bases at V and 7 bases at J, leaving 13 bases unmatched. The CDR3 sequence is 16 residues long. Here the CDR3 DNA reads TGTGCCAGCAGTCCCGGGCGGGGGAAGGAGTTCGGGGAGCTGTTTTTT. Translation: CASSPGRGKEFGELFF.

The chain uses TRBV5-4 and TRBJ2-5; possibly TRBD1 for D (7 bases). With 4 bases removed from V and 4 bases from J, the gap between germline ends came to 14 bases. This CDR3 is 14 amino acids long. Germline loops: CDR1 SGHNT, CDR2 YYREEE (reference sequence). CDR3 nucleotide sequence: TGTGCCAGCAGCCACCCAGGGGGAGGAGAGACCCAGTACTTC. Translated, it gives CASSHPGGGETQYF.

The rearrangement links TRBV6-5 to TRBJ1-1; perhaps TRBD1 as D (5 bases). Germline V gene sequence: CDR1 MNHEY, CDR2 SVGAGI. Trimming pared 4 bases from V and 0 bases from J, leaving 15 bases between. The CDR3 runs to 16 residues. Here the CDR3 DNA reads TGTGCCAGCAGTTCGGTCCTGACAGTAATGAACACTGAAGCTTTCTTT. It is translated as CASSSVLTVMNTEAFF.

This chain connects TRBV18 to TRBJ1-4; maybe TRBD1 (5 bases). V was cut by 6 bases and J by 7 bases, with 12 bases left in between. This CDR3 contains 13 residues. In germline, CDR1 is KGHSH, CDR2 LQKENI. CDR3 region: CASSATVVEKLFF. The CDR3 nucleotides read TGTGCCAGCTCTGCGACAGTCGTTGAAAAACTGTTTTTT.

The sample holds a few counts of this clone. The chain uses TRBV2 and TRBJ2-3, with 12 bases matching TRBD2. V dropped 5 bases and J dropped 3; count of bases not matched to a gene: 3. The CDR3 totals 15 residues. Germline V CDR1 and CDR2: SNHLY, FYNNEI. The CDR3 region is CASSRTSGITDTQYF. DNA for the CDR3: TGTGCCAGCAGTCGGACTAGCGGGATAACAGATACGCAGTATTTT.

V usage is TRBV18 and J usage is TRBJ2-3; 7 positions agree with TRBD2. The trim removed 3 bases at V and 4 bases at J, leaving 10 bases unmatched. Germline CDR1 reads KGHSH; CDR2 reads LQKENI. This CDR3 contains 16 residues. CDR3 sequence reads: CASSPRSAGASDTQYF. The CDR3 bases are TGTGCCAGCTCACCCCGTTCTGCGGGAGCCTCAGATACGCAGTATTTT.

A note on this clone: One junction end disagrees with the germline gene, perhaps due to a read error. The CDR3 here is CASTLEGQGDNEQFF. CDR3 coding DNA: TGTGCCAGCACCTTAGAGGGACAAGGGGACAATGAGCAGTTCTTC. The chain joins TRBV7-9 to TRBJ2-1; a possible D gene is TRBD1 (6 bases). This CDR3 region has 15 residues. CDR1 and CDR2 (germline): SEHNR, FQNEAQ (reference sequence).

Only one count was recorded for this clone. J is TRBJ1-2 and V is TRBV25-1, with TRBD1 matching over 10 bases. CDR1 and CDR2 from the germline V gene are MGHDK and SYGVNS. The V and J ends lost 6 bases and 5 bases, in that order; junction bases with no gene match: 6. This CDR3 is built from 14 residues. DNA of the CDR3: TGTGCCAGCAGGAAGTCGGGACAGGGGTATGGCTACACCTTC. Its protein product is CASRKSGQGYGYTF.

V is TRBV28 and J is TRBJ2-7; 14 bases are a match to TRBD2. Germline V lookup: CDR1 MDHEN, CDR2 SYDVKM. With V trimmed by 2 bases and J by 3 bases, 3 bases remained unmatched. There are 16 residues in the CDR3. The CDR3 reads CASSLPGLAGDYEQYF. The CDR3 DNA follows: TGTGCCAGCAGTTTACCGGGACTAGCGGGGGACTACGAGCAGTACTTC.

The chain combines TRBV4-3 with TRBJ1-5; 9 positions agree with TRBD1. This CDR3 spans 17 amino acids. V was clipped by 0 bases and J by 7 bases; unmatched bases: 10. CDR1 is LGHNA and CDR2 is YSLEER in the germline V gene. The CDR3 loop is CASSQDLPGQGGQPQHF. DNA for the CDR3: TGCGCCAGCAGCCAAGATCTCCCGGGACAGGGTGGACAGCCCCAGCATTTT.

This clone was picked up a small number of times. The chain employs TRBV6-6 and TRBJ1-2; 8 positions agree with TRBD1. Germline V gene lookup returns CDR1 MNHNY and CDR2 SVGAGI (reference sequence). Germline trimming cut 2 bases from V and 8 bases from J; bases unmatched to any gene: 7. The length of the CDR3 is 14 residues. The CDR3 bases are TGTGCCAGCAGTTACCCAGGGGGCGAGGGGGGCTACACCTTC. Its protein is CASSYPGGEGGYTF.

J is TRBJ1-2 and V is TRBV7-3; D may be TRBD1 (5 bases). The V gene lost 1 base and the J gene lost 5 bases, with 20 bases spanning the gap. The CDR3 extends over 17 amino acids. The V gene's germline CDR1 is SGHTA and CDR2 FQGTGA. The CDR3 DNA reads as TGTGCCAGCAGCTTAAAGGGAGGGCCACCCGGGGGTTATGGCTACACCTTC. It translates to CASSLKGGPPGGYGYTF.

The rearrangement uses TRBV19 and TRBJ1-5; D ambiguous. Germline V gene data show CDR1 as LNHDA and CDR2 as SQIVND (reference sequence). V lost 1 base, J lost 6 bases, and 4 bases lay in between. There are 12 residues in the CDR3. CDR3 loop: CASSIAGQPQHF. DNA of the CDR3: TGTGCCAGTAGTATAGCGGGTCAGCCCCAGCATTTT.

This rearrangement joins TRBV27 to TRBJ2-1; D is undetermined. CDR3 length: 13 residues. Germline CDR1 MNHEY, CDR2 SMNVEV (reference sequence). Trimming cost V 2 bases and J 7 bases, with 9 bases left between them. CDR3 DNA sequence: TGTGCCAGCAGTTTAAAGCCCGTAAATGAGCAGTTCTTC. Translation: CASSLKPVNEQFF.

This clone has a handful of counts. The chain employs TRBV2 and TRBJ1-1; 8 bases are shared with TRBD1. The junction had 10 bases not matched to a gene; V was cut back by 6 bases and J by 4 bases. The CDR3 loop spans 15 amino acids. CDR1 is SNHLY and CDR2 is FYNNEI in the germline V gene. The CDR3 here is CASRQTGVRGTEAFF. In DNA, the CDR3 is TGTGCCAGCAGGCAGACAGGGGTCCGGGGCACTGAAGCTTTCTTT.

The genes are TRBV6-5 and TRBJ1-2; the D is unclear. This CDR3 is 14 amino acids long. The V end was cut by 0 bases, the J end by 8 bases, with 13 bases between. Per germline, CDR1 MNHEY and CDR2 SVGAGI. In nucleotides, the CDR3 is TGTGCCAGCAGTTACTCTGACCGTGGAGGAGGCTACACCTTC. This encodes CASSYSDRGGGYTF.

This chain uses TRBV6-1 with TRBJ1-4; 7 nucleotides align to TRBD1. The germline CDR1 and CDR2 sequences are MNHNS and SASEGT. The CDR3 spans 17 residues. Unmatched junction bases numbered 8, after V lost 2 bases and J lost 2 bases. The CDR3 sequence is CASSENTPTGTNEKLFF. DNA for the CDR3: TGTGCCAGCAGTGAAAACACTCCGACAGGGACTAATGAAAAACTGTTTTTT.

The chain combines TRBV13 with TRBJ1-4; D uncertain. There are 12 residues in the CDR3. Trimming took 4 bases from V and 8 from J, leaving 8 bases between them. Germline-derived CDR1 and CDR2 are PRHDT and FYEKMQ (reference sequence). CDR3 bases: TGTGCCAGCAGCTCAGGACGGGAAAAACTGTTTTTT. It encodes CASSSGREKLFF.

This clone was recorded a few times. This rearrangement joins TRBV6-5 to TRBJ1-1, with 10 positions matching TRBD1. In germline, CDR1 is MNHEY, CDR2 SVGAGI. V lost 7 bases to trimming and J lost 3 bases; unmatched junction nucleotides: 5. The CDR3 loop spans 14 amino acids. DNA of the CDR3: TGTGCCAGCAAGAGGGGACAGGGGCACACTGAAGCTTTCTTT. Its translation: CASKRGQGHTEAFF.

The chain recombines TRBV19 with TRBJ1-2; D not certain. Trimming stripped 1 base from V and 2 bases from J, with 8 bases between. This CDR3 contains 14 residues. From germline, CDR1 is LNHDA and CDR2 SQIVND (reference sequence). The CDR3 spells CASSIGKLNYGYTF. The CDR3 DNA is TGTGCCAGTAGTATAGGAAAGCTAAACTATGGCTACACCTTC.